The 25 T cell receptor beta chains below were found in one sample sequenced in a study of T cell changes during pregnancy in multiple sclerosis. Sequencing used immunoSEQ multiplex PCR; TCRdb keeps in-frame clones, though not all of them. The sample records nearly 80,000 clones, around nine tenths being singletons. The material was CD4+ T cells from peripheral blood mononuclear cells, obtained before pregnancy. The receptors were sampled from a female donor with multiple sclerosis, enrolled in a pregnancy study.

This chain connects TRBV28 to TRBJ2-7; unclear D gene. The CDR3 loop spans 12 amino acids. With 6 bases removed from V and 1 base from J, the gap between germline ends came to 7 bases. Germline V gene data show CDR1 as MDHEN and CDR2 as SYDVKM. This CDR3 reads CASRSNSYEQYF. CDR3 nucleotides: TGTGCCAGCAGAAGCAATTCCTACGAGCAGTACTTC.

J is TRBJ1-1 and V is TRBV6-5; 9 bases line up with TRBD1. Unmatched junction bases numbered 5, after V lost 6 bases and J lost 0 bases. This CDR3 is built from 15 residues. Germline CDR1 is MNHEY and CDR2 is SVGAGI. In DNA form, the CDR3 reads TGTGCCAGCAGACGGACAGGGGTCATGAACACTGAAGCTTTCTTT. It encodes CASRRTGVMNTEAFF.

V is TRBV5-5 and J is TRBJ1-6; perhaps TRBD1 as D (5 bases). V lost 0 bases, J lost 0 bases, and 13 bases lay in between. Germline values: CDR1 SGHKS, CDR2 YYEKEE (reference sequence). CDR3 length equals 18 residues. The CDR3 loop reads CASSLGAGESSYNSPLHF. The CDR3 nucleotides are TGTGCCAGCAGCTTGGGGGCGGGGGAAAGCTCCTATAATTCACCCCTCCACTTT. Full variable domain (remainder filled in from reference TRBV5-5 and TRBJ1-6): DAGVTQSPTHLIKTRGQQVTLRCSPISGHKSVSWYQQVLGQGPQFIFQYYEKEERGRGNFPDRFSARQFPNYSSELNVNALLLGDSALYLCASSLGAGESSYNSPLHFGNGTRLTVT.

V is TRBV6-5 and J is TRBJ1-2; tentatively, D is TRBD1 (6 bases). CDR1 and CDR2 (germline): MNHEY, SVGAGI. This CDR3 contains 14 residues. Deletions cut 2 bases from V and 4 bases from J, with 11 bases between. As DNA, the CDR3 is TGTGCCAGCAGTTACGACCCAGGGGCCTATGGCTACACCTTC. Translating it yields CASSYDPGAYGYTF.

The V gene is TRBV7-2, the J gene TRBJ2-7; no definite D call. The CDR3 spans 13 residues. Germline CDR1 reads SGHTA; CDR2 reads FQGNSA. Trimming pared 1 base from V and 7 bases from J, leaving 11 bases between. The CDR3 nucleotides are TGTGCCAGCAGCTTAGTTGGCCGATCAGAGCAGTACTTC. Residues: CASSLVGRSEQYF.

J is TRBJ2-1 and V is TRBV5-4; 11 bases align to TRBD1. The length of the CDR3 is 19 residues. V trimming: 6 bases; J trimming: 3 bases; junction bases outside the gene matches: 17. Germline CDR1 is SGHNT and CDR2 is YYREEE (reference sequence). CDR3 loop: CASTLAGFTGTGGYNEQFF. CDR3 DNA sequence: TGTGCCAGCACACTGGCGGGTTTTACCGGGACAGGGGGCTACAATGAGCAGTTCTTC.

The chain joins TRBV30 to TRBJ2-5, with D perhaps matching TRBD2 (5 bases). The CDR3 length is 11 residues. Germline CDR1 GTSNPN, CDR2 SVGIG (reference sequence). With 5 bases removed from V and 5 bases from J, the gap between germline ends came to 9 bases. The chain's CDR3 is CAWVRGETQYF. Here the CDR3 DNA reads TGTGCCTGGGTGAGAGGGGAGACCCAGTACTTC.

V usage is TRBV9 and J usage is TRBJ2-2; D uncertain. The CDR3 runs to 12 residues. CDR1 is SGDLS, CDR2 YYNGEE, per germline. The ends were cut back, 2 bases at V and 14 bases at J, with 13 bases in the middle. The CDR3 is CASSVDPNKLFF. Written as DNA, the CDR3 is TGTGCCAGCAGCGTCGATCCTAATAAACTGTTTTTT.

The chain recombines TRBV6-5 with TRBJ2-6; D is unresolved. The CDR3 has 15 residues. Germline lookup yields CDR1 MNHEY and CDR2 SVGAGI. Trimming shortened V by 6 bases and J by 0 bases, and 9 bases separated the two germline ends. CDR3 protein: CASSTALSGANVLTF. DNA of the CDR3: TGTGCCAGCAGCACAGCCCTCTCTGGGGCCAACGTCCTGACTTTC.

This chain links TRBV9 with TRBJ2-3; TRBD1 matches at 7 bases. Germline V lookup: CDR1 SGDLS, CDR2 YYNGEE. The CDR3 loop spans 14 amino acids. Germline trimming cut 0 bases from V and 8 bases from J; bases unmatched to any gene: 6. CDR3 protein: CASSVVGQAGTQYF. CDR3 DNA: TGTGCCAGCAGCGTAGTTGGACAGGCGGGTACGCAGTATTTT.

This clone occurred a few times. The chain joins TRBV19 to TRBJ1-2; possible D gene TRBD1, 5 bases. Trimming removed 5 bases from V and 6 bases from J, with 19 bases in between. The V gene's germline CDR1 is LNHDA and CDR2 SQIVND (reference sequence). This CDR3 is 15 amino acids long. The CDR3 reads CASSARGDARDGYTF. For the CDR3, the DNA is TGTGCCAGTAGTGCCCGGGGGGACGCCAGGGATGGCTACACCTTC.

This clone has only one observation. The chain's CDR3 is CASSFLAGSRAETQYF. The CDR3 DNA reads as TGCGCCAGCAGCTTCCTAGCGGGGTCCCGAGCAGAGACCCAGTACTTC. This sequence joins TRBV5-1 and TRBJ2-5, with 9 bases fitting TRBD2. Looked up from germline, CDR1 is SGHRS and CDR2 is YFSETQ. The ends lost 2 bases at V and 4 bases at J; junction bases unmatched: 9. CDR3 length: 16 amino acids.

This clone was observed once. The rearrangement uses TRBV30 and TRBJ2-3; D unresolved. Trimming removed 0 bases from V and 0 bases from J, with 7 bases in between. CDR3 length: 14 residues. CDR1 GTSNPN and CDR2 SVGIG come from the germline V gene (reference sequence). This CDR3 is CAWSVQVSTDTQYF. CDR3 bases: TGTGCCTGGAGTGTACAAGTTAGCACAGATACGCAGTATTTT.

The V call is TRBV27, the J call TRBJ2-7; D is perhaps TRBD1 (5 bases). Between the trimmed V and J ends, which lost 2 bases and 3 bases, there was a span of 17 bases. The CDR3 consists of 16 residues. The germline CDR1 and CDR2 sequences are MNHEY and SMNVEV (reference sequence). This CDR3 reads CASSLDSAGIDYEQYF. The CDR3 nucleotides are TGTGCCAGCAGTTTAGATTCGGCAGGGATCGACTACGAGCAGTACTTC.

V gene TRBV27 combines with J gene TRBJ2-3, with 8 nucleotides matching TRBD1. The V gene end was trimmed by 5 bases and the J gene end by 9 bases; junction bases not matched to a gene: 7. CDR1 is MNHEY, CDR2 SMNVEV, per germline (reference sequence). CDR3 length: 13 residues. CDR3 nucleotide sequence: TGTGCCAGCAGTCCCAGAGGGACAGGCACGCAGTATTTT. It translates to CASSPRGTGTQYF.

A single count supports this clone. This CDR3 is CASSQRLAGAYNEQFF. DNA for the CDR3: TGTGCCAGCAGCCAACGACTAGCGGGCGCCTACAATGAGCAGTTCTTC. This chain joins TRBV4-2 and TRBJ2-1; 10 positions agree with TRBD2. Germline loops: CDR1 LGHNA, CDR2 YNFKEQ. There are 16 residues in the CDR3. Trimming cost V 2 bases and J 2 bases; bases outside gene matches: 3.

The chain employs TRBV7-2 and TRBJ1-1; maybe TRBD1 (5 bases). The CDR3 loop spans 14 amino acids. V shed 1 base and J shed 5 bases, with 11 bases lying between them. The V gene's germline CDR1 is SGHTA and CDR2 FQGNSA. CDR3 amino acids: CASSLVAGPTEAFF. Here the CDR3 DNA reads TGTGCCAGCAGCTTAGTTGCAGGGCCTACTGAAGCTTTCTTT.

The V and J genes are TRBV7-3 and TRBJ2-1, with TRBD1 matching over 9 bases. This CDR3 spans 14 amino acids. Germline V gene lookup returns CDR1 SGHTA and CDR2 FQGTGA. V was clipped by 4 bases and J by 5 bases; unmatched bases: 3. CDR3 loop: CASSSDRGHNEQFF. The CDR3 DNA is TGTGCCAGCAGCTCGGACAGGGGCCACAATGAGCAGTTCTTC.

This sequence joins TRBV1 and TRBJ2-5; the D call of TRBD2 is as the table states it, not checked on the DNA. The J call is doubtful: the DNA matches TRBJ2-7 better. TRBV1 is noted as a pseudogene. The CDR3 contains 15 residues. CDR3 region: CTSSGREGRADEQYF. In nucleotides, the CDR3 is TGCACCAGCAGCGGTCGGGAGGGCCGGGCAGACGAGCAGTACTTC.

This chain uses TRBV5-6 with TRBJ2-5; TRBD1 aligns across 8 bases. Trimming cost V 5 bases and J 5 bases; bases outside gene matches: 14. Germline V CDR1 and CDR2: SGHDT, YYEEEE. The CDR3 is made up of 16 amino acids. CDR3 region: CASRQDRERRLETQYF. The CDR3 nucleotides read TGTGCCAGCAGGCAGGACAGGGAAAGGCGGTTGGAGACCCAGTACTTC.

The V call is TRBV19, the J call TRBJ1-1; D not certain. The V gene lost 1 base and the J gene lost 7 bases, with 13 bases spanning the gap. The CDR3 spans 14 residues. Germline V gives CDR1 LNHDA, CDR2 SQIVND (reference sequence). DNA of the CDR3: TGTGCCAGTAGTATAGGCGGGGTAGAGGTTGAAGCTTTCTTT. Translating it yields CASSIGGVEVEAFF.

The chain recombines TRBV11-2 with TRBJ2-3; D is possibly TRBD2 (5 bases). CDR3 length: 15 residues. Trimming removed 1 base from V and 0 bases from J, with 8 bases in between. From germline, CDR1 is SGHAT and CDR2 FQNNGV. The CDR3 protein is CASSLGGGSTDTQYF. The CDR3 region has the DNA TGTGCCAGCAGCTTAGGTGGCGGGAGCACAGATACGCAGTATTTT.

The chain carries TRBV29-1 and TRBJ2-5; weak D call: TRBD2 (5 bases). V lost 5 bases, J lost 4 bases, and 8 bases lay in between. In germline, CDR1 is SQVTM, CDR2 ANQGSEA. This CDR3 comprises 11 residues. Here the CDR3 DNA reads TGCAGCGTTAGCGAGGGAGAGACCCAGTACTTC. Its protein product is CSVSEGETQYF.

CDR3: CASSTTGRNTEAFF. DNA for the CDR3: TGTGCCAGTAGTACTACAGGGCGTAACACTGAAGCTTTCTTT. The chain employs TRBV19 and TRBJ1-1, with D tentatively TRBD1 (6 bases). In germline, CDR1 is LNHDA, CDR2 SQIVND (reference sequence). V lost 4 bases and J lost 2, with 11 bases in between. This CDR3 has 14 amino acids. The whole variable domain, remainder taken from reference TRBV19 and TRBJ1-1, is DGGITQSPKYLFRKEGQNVTLSCEQNLNHDAMYWYRQDPGQGLRLIYYSQIVNDFQKGDIAEGYSVSREKKESFPLTVTSAQKNPTAFYLCASSTTGRNTEAFFGQGTRLTVV.

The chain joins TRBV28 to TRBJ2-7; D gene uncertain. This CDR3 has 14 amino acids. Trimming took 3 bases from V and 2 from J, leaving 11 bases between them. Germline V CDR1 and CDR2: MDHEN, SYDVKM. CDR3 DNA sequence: TGTGCCAGCAGTTTCTCGAGATTCCCCTACGAGCAGTACTTC. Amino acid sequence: CASSFSRFPYEQYF.